This T cell receptor (beta chain) is drawn from a study of blood T cell repertoires in COVID-19. Method: immunoSEQ multiplex PCR; TCRdb's copy keeps in-frame clones and lacks some. The sample comprises approximately 190,000 clones, 80% to 85% of which are singletons, and roughly a fifth rests with the top ten. This clone was counted a single time. The CDR3 has 13 amino acids. Trimming removed 4 bases from V and 0 bases from J, with 7 bases in between. Germline values: CDR1 SGHDT, CDR2 YYEEEE. This TCR was sampled from a human donor in a cohort sampled during active COVID-19. The V gene is TRBV5-6, the J gene TRBJ1-1; no clear D. The sample taken for sequencing was peripheral blood. CDR3 in amino acids: CASSPQLNTEAFF. As DNA, the CDR3 is TGTGCCAGCAGCCCCCAGTTGAACACTGAAGCTTTCTTT.